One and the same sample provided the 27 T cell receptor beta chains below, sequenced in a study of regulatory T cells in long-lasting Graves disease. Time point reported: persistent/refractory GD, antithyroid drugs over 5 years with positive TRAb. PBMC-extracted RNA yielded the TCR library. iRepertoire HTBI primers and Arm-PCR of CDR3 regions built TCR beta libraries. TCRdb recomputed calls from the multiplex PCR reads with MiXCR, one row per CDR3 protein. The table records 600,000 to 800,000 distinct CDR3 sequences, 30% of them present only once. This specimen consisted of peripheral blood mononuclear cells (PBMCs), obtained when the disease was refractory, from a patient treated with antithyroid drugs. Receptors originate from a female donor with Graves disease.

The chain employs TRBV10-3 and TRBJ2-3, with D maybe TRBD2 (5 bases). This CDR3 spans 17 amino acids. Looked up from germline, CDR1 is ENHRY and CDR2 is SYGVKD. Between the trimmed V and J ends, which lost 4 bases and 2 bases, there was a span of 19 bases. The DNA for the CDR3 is TGTGCCATCAGTGTGCCCGAAGCGGAGCCTATCACAGATACGCAGTATTTT. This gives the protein CAISVPEAEPITDTQYF.

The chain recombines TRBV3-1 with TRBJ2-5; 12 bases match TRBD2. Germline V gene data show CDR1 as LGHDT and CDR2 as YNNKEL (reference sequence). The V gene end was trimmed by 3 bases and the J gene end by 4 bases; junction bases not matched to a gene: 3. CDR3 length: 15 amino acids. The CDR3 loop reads CASSQTSGSGETQYF. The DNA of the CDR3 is TGTGCCAGCAGCCAGACTAGCGGGAGTGGAGAGACCCAGTACTTC.

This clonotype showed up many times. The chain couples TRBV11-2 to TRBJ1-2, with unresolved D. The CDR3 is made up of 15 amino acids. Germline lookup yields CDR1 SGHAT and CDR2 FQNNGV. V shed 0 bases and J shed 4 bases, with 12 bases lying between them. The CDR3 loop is CASSLDPYSFYGYTF. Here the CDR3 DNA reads TGTGCCAGCAGCTTAGATCCGTACAGCTTCTATGGCTACACCTTC.

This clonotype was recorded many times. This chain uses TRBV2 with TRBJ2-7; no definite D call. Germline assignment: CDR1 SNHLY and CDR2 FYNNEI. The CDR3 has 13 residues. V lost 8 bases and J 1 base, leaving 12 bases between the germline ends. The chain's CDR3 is CASRAGPSYEQYF. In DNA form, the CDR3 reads TGTGCCAGCCGTGCAGGCCCATCCTACGAGCAGTACTTC.

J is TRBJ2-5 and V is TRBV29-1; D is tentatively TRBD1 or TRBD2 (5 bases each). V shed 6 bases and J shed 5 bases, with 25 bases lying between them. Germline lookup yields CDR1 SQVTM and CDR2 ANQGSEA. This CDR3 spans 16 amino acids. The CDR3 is CSVVYRDGIPRETQYF. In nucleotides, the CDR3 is TGCAGCGTCGTATACCGGGACGGCATTCCACGGGAGACCCAGTACTTC.

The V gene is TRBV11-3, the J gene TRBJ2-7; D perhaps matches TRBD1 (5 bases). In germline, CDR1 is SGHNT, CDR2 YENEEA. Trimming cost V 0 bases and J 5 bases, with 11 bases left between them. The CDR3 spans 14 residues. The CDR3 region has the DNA TGTGCCAGCAGCTTAGAAAACCCGACAGACGAGCAGTACTTC. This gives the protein CASSLENPTDEQYF.

The CDR3: CASSLGWGTSGSADTQYF. DNA for the CDR3: TGCGCCAGCAGCTTGGGATGGGGGACTAGCGGCAGCGCAGATACGCAGTATTTT. The V gene is TRBV5-1, the J gene TRBJ2-3, with TRBD2 matching over 11 bases. Looked up from germline, CDR1 is SGHRS and CDR2 is YFSETQ. J gave up 4 bases and V 0 bases, and 10 bases lay outside the gene matches. There are 18 residues in the CDR3.

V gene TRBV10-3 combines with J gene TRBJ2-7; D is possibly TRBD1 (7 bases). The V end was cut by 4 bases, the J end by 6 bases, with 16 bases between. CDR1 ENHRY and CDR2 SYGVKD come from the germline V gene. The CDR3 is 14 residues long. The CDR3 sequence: CAISGPTQGGEQYF. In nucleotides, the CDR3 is TGTGCCATCAGTGGACCCACCCAGGGGGGCGAGCAGTACTTC.

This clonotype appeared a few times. Here the CDR3 reads CSVEGVSYEQYF. CDR3 nucleotide sequence: TGCAGCGTTGAAGGCGTCTCCTACGAGCAGTACTTC. The chain employs TRBV29-1 and TRBJ2-7; D remains ambiguous. Trimming left V 1 base short and J 0 bases short, with 4 bases between. The V gene's germline CDR1 is SQVTM and CDR2 ANQGSEA. This CDR3 is built from 12 residues.

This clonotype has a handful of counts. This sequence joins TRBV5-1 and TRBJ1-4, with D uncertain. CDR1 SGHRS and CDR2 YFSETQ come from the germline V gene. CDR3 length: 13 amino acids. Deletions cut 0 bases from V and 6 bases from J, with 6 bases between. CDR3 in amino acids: CASSLGLDEKLFF. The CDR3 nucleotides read TGCGCCAGCAGCTTGGGGTTGGATGAAAAACTGTTTTTT.

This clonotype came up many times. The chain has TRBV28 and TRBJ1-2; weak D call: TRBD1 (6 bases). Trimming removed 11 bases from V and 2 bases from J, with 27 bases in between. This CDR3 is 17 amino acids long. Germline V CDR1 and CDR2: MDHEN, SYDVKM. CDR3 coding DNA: TGTGCCTCCCAGGCGGCTCCGTACAGGGTCGGGAACTATGGCTACACCTTC. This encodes CASQAAPYRVGNYGYTF.

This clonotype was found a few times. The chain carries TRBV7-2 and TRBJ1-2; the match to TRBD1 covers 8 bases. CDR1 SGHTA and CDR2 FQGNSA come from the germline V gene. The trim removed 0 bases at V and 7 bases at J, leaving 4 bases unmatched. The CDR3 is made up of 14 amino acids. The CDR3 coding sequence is TGTGCCAGCAGCTTAGCGCGGACAGGGTCTGGCTACACCTTC. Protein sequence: CASSLARTGSGYTF.

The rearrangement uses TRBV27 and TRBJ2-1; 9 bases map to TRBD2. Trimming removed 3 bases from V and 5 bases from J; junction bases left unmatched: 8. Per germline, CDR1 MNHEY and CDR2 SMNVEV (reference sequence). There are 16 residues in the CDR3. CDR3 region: CASSFGREGRHNEQFF. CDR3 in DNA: TGTGCCAGCAGTTTCGGGCGGGAGGGCCGGCACAATGAGCAGTTCTTC.

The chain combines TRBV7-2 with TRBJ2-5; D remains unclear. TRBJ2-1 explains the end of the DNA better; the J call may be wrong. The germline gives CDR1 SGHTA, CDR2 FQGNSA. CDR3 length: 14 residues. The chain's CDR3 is CASSLDYLYNEQFF. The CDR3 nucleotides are TGTGCCAGCAGCTTAGACTATCTATACAATGAGCAGTTCTTC.

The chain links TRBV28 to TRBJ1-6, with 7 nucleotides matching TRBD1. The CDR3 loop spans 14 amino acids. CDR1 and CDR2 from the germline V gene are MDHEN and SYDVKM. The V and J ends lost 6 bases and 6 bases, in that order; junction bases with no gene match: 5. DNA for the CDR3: TGTGCCAGCAGGTTGACAGGGCCTAATTCACCCCTCCACTTT. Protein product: CASRLTGPNSPLHF.

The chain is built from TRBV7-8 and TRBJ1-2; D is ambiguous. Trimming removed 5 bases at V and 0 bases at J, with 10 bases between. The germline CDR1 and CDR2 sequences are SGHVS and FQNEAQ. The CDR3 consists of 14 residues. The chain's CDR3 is CASSPPETNYGYTF. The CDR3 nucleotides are TGTGCCAGCAGCCCCCCAGAAACTAACTATGGCTACACCTTC.

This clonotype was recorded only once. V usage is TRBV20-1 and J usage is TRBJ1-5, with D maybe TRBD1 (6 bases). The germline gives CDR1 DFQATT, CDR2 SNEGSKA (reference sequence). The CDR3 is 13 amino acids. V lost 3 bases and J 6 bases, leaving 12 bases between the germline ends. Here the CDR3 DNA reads TGCAGTGCTAGCATGGGGGCGCTTCAGCCCCAGCATTTT. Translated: CSASMGALQPQHF.

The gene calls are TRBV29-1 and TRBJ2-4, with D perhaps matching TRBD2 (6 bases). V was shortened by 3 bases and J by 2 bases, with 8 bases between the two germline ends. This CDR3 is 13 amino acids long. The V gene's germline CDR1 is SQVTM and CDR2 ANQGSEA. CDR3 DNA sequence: TGCAGCGTTGAGGAGGGTTCCAAAAACATTCAGTACTTC. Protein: CSVEEGSKNIQYF.

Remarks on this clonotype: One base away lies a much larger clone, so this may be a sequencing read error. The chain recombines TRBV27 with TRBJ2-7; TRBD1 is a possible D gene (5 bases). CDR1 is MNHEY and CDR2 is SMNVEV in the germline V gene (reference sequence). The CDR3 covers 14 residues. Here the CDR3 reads CASSYQGSSYEQCF. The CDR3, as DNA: TGTGCCAGCAGTTATCAGGGTAGCTCCTACGAGCAGTGCTTC.

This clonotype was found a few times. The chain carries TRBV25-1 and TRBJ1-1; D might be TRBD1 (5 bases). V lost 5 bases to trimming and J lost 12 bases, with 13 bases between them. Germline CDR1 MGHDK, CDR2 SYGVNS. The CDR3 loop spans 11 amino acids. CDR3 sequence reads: CASSNGGETFF. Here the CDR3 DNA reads TGTGCCAGCAGTAACGGGGGGGAGACTTTCTTT.

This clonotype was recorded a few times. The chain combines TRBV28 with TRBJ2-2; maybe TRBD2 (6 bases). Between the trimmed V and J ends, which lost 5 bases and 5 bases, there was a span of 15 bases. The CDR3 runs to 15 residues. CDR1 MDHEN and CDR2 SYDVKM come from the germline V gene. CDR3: CASSGAGFGTGELFF. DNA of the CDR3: TGTGCCAGCAGTGGTGCGGGGTTTGGGACCGGGGAGCTGTTTTTT.

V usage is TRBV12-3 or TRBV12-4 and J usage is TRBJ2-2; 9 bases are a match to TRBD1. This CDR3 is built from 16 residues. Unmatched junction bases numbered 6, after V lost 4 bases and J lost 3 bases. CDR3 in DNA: TGTGCCAGCAGTTCATCGGACAGGGGATACACCGGGGAGCTGTTTTTT. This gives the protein CASSSSDRGYTGELFF.

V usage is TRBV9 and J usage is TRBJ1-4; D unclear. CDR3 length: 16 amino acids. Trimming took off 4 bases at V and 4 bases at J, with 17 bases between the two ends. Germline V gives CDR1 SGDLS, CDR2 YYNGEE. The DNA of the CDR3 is TGTGCCAGCAGCCGGCAAGCGGGGAGGAATAATGAAAAACTGTTTTTT. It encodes CASSRQAGRNNEKLFF.

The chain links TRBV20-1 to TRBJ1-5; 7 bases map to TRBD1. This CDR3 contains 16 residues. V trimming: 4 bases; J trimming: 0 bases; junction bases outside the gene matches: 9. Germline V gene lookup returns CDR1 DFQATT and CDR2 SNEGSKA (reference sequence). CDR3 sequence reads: CSATLDRSLSNQPQHF. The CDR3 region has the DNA TGCAGTGCTACCCTGGACAGGAGTCTTAGCAATCAGCCCCAGCATTTT.

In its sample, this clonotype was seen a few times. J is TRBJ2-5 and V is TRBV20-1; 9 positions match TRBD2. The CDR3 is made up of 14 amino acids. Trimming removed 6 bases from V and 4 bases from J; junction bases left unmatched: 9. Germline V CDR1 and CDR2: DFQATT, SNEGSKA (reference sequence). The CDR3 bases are TGCAGTGCAACCGGGACTAGCCTCGGAGAGACCCAGTACTTC. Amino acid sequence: CSATGTSLGETQYF.

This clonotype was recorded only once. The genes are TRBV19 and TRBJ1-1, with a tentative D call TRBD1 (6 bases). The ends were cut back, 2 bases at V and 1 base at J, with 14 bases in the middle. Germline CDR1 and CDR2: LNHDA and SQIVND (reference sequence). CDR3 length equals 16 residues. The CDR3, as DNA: TGTGCCAGTAGTATAATTGGCAGGGGTGGGAACACTGAAGCTTTCTTT. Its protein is CASSIIGRGGNTEAFF. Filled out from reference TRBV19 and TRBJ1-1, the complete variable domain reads DGGITQSPKYLFRKEGQNVTLSCEQNLNHDAMYWYRQDPGQGLRLIYYSQIVNDFQKGDIAEGYSVSREKKESFPLTVTSAQKNPTAFYLCASSIIGRGGNTEAFFGQGTRLTVV.

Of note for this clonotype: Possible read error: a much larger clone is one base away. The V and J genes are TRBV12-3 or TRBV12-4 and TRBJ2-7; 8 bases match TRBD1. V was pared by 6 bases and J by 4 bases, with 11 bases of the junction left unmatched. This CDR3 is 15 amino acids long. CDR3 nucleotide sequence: TGTGCCAGCAGACCTGAGGACAGGGTTGTTTACGAGCAGTACTTC. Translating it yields CASRPEDRVVYEQYF.